These 28 T cell receptor beta chains originate from one sample sequenced in a study of T cell changes during pregnancy in multiple sclerosis (dated by TCRdb to the late 2010s). The receptor library was made with the immunoSEQ multiplex PCR assay. This immuneACCESS table, as held by TCRdb, lists in-frame sequences with V and J called but not all clones. Of the missing ones, under half trace to an unresolved V gene in checked studies; the others have no known cause. Counted in this sample were under 50,000 clones; roughly 90% of them appeared once. Jointly, the top ten make up approximately 2.9% of the sample. This specimen consisted of CD8+ T cells from peripheral blood mononuclear cells, obtained in the second trimester of pregnancy. These receptors were collected from a female donor with multiple sclerosis, enrolled in a pregnancy study.

V is TRBV14 and J is TRBJ2-7; a weak D match, TRBD1 (5 bases). In germline, CDR1 is SGHDN, CDR2 FVKESK. This CDR3 region has 14 residues. The germline V and J ends were trimmed by 1 base and 4 bases, with 11 bases remaining between them. The CDR3 DNA follows: TGTGCCAGCAGCCAAGCATTTCAGGGATACGAGCAGTACTTC. Amino acid sequence: CASSQAFQGYEQYF.

The rearrangement joins TRBV9 to TRBJ1-2; D not resolved. CDR3 length: 12 amino acids. Germline V CDR1 and CDR2: SGDLS, YYNGEE. The germline V and J ends were trimmed by 4 bases and 8 bases, with 12 bases remaining between them. In DNA form, the CDR3 reads TGTGCCAGCAGCCCCCCCGACAACGGCTACACCTTC. It encodes CASSPPDNGYTF.

For the CDR3, the DNA is TGTGCCAGCAGCGTAGGGGGGTCTAGCGGGGGTTATGAGAAGCAGTTCTTC. It codes for CASSVGGSSGGYEKQFF. The chain couples TRBV9 to TRBJ2-1, with 10 nucleotides matching TRBD2. Germline assignment: CDR1 SGDLS and CDR2 YYNGEE. The ends lost 0 bases at V and 11 bases at J; junction bases unmatched: 14. The CDR3 has 17 residues.

This chain uses TRBV9 with TRBJ1-2, with D possibly matching TRBD1 (5 bases). This CDR3 spans 14 amino acids. Germline CDR1 is SGDLS and CDR2 is YYNGEE. V lost 4 bases and J lost 2, with 12 bases in between. CDR3 nucleotides: TGTGCCAGCAGCACCCGACAGCAGAACTATGGCTACACCTTC. Protein sequence: CASSTRQQNYGYTF.

The CDR3 nucleotides read TGTGCCAGCAGCTTGTACGGAGGAGGTTCACCCCTCCACTTT. As protein: CASSLYGGGSPLHF. The gene calls are TRBV7-3 and TRBJ1-6; no clear D gene. The V gene's germline CDR1 is SGHTA and CDR2 FQGTGA. V was pared by 3 bases and J by 9 bases, with 12 bases between. The CDR3 consists of 14 residues. The whole variable domain, filled in from reference TRBV7-3 and TRBJ1-6, reads GAGVSQTPSNKVTEKGKYVELRCDPISGHTALYWYRQSLGQGPEFLIYFQGTGAADDSGLPNDRFFAVRPEGSVSTLKIQRTERGDSAVYLCASSLYGGGSPLHFGNGTRLTVT.

The V call is TRBV5-6, the J call TRBJ2-3; D may be TRBD1 (6 bases). Germline values: CDR1 SGHDT, CDR2 YYEEEE. This CDR3 has 15 amino acids. The germline V and J ends were trimmed by 4 bases and 1 base, with 13 bases remaining between them. This CDR3 reads CASSPAGAGTDTQYF. The CDR3, as DNA: TGTGCCAGCAGCCCAGCAGGGGCAGGCACAGATACGCAGTATTTT.

This clone was counted only a few times. CDR3 DNA: TGTGCCAGCATTAAGTACCGGGACAGTGTATATGGCTACACCTTC. Its translation is CASIKYRDSVYGYTF. The chain carries TRBV2 and TRBJ1-2; 7 bases line up with TRBD1. Per the germline V gene, CDR1 is SNHLY and CDR2 is FYNNEI. J gave up 5 bases and V 7 bases, and 13 bases lay outside the gene matches. CDR3 length equals 15 residues.

The V gene is TRBV2, the J gene TRBJ2-3, with 8 bases fitting TRBD2. This CDR3 contains 15 residues. Unmatched junction bases numbered 13, after V lost 8 bases and J lost 6 bases. Germline lookup yields CDR1 SNHLY and CDR2 FYNNEI. CDR3 loop: CASREGLVFVDTQYF. The CDR3 DNA reads TGTGCCAGCCGGGAGGGGCTAGTTTTCGTGGATACGCAGTATTTT.

V usage is TRBV4-2 and J usage is TRBJ1-1, with 8 nucleotides matching TRBD1. V lost 7 bases and J lost 3; bases outside the gene matches: 4. CDR3 length equals 13 residues. Germline V gene lookup returns CDR1 LGHNA and CDR2 YNFKEQ. The chain's CDR3 is CASKQGGDTEAFF. In DNA, the CDR3 is TGTGCCAGCAAACAGGGGGGAGACACTGAAGCTTTCTTT.

The J gene is TRBJ2-3, the V gene TRBV6-4; 7 bases line up with TRBD1. V gave up 5 bases and J gave up 0 bases; unmatched junction bases: 5. There are 15 residues in the CDR3. Germline V CDR1 and CDR2: MRHNA, SNTAGT. The CDR3 DNA is TGTGCCAGCAGTTCCCGGGACAGCAGCACAGATACGCAGTATTTT. This sequence encodes CASSSRDSSTDTQYF.

This clone appeared a single time. The rearrangement joins TRBV29-1 to TRBJ2-1, with TRBD2 matching 9 bases. The CDR3 loop spans 13 amino acids. CDR1 and CDR2 from the germline V gene are SQVTM and ANQGSEA. Trimming took 1 base from V and 12 from J; bases not matched to a gene: 7. The CDR3 coding sequence is TGCAGCGTTGAAGGGGGACTAGCAGCAGGGCAGTTCTTC. It specifies CSVEGGLAAGQFF.

The genes are TRBV6-5 and TRBJ1-1, with D uncertain. The ends were cut back, 6 bases at V and 0 bases at J, with 14 bases in the middle. CDR1 and CDR2 from the germline V gene are MNHEY and SVGAGI. The CDR3 totals 15 residues. As DNA, the CDR3 is TGTGCCAGCAGCCCGAGCGGATGGATGAACACTGAAGCTTTCTTT. This translates into CASSPSGWMNTEAFF.

V and J are TRBV2 and TRBJ1-1; no clear D. The CDR3 consists of 13 residues. V was shortened by 8 bases and J by 2 bases, with 12 bases between the two germline ends. CDR1 is SNHLY and CDR2 is FYNNEI in the germline V gene. CDR3 residues: CASCRGFNTEAFF. CDR3 DNA: TGTGCCAGCTGTCGAGGGTTTAACACTGAAGCTTTCTTT.

This clone was seen a single time. Written as DNA, the CDR3 is TGTGCCTGGGTAAGACAGGGGGCTACCGGGGAGCTGTTTTTT. This gives the protein CAWVRQGATGELFF. The chain links TRBV30 to TRBJ2-2, with TRBD1 identical over 10 bases. The CDR3 is 14 amino acids. V shed 5 bases and J 5 bases; nucleotides not matched to a gene: 5. Germline V gives CDR1 GTSNPN, CDR2 SVGIG (reference sequence).

The chain is built from TRBV7-6 and TRBJ1-1; D might be TRBD1 (6 bases). CDR1 is SGHVS, CDR2 FNYEAQ, per germline. The V gene lost 5 bases and the J gene lost 8 bases, with 21 bases spanning the gap. The CDR3 is 15 amino acids. CDR3 residues: CASSTLGTRQTEAFF. The CDR3 DNA reads as TGTGCCAGCAGCACCCTTGGGACAAGGCAAACCGAAGCTTTCTTT.

CDR3 loop: CASAATYEQYF. The CDR3, as DNA: TGTGCCTCGGCGGCCACCTACGAGCAGTACTTC. V is TRBV11-2 and J is TRBJ2-7; D ambiguous. Trimming took off 11 bases at V and 2 bases at J, with 10 bases between the two ends. The length of the CDR3 is 11 residues. Germline-derived CDR1 and CDR2 are SGHAT and FQNNGV.

The chain uses TRBV19 and TRBJ2-5, with a weak D call TRBD2 (6 bases). The V end lost 1 base, the J end lost 4 bases, and 13 bases lay between the germline ends. This CDR3 has 15 amino acids. CDR1 is LNHDA, CDR2 SQIVND, per germline (reference sequence). CDR3 sequence (DNA): TGTGCCAGTAGTATAGGGCCCGGGACTTCAGAGACCCAGTACTTC. Translation: CASSIGPGTSETQYF.

As for this clone: One junction end disagrees with the germline gene, perhaps due to a read error. V and J are TRBV5-1 and TRBJ2-5; maybe TRBD1 (5 bases). There are 14 residues in the CDR3. CDR1 and CDR2 (germline): SGHRS, YFSETQ. The CDR3 loop is CASSWGVTQVTQYF. The CDR3 DNA reads as TGCGCCAGCAGCTGGGGCGTGACCCAAGTGACCCAGTACTTC. The whole variable domain, remainder taken from reference TRBV5-1 and TRBJ2-5, is KAGVTQTPRYLIKTRGQQVTLSCSPISGHRSVSWYQQTPGQGLQFLFEYFSETQRNKGNFPGRFSGRQFSNSRSEMNVSTLELGDSALYLCASSWGVTQVTQYFGPGTRLLVL.

The chain recombines TRBV7-9 with TRBJ2-5, with 12 positions matching TRBD2. Germline assignment: CDR1 SEHNR and CDR2 FQNEAQ (reference sequence). The V and J ends lost 1 base and 4 bases, in that order; junction bases with no gene match: 10. The CDR3 is made up of 18 amino acids. CDR3 nucleotides: TGTGCCAGCAGCTTAGAAGGTCTAGCGGGGGGGCATCGAGAGACCCAGTACTTC. Its protein is CASSLEGLAGGHRETQYF.

The chain combines TRBV6-5 with TRBJ2-7; D is ambiguous. The CDR3 length is 14 residues. With 0 bases removed from V and 0 bases from J, the gap between germline ends came to 6 bases. The germline gives CDR1 MNHEY, CDR2 SVGAGI. The CDR3 protein is CASSYSPSSYEQYF. The CDR3 DNA sequence: TGTGCCAGCAGTTACTCCCCGAGCTCCTACGAGCAGTACTTC.

A few counts support this clone. The chain joins TRBV5-6 to TRBJ1-1, with 9 bases aligning to TRBD1. V trimming: 7 bases; J trimming: 1 base; junction bases outside the gene matches: 8. Per the germline V gene, CDR1 is SGHDT and CDR2 is YYEEEE. This CDR3 is built from 15 residues. The chain's CDR3 is CASGWTGAWNTEAFF. The DNA for the CDR3 is TGTGCCAGCGGATGGACAGGGGCTTGGAACACTGAAGCTTTCTTT.

This chain joins TRBV4-1 and TRBJ1-2; possible D gene TRBD1, 6 bases. The V and J ends lost 3 bases and 6 bases respectively, with 17 bases between them. The germline CDR1 and CDR2 sequences are MGHRA and YSYEKL. This CDR3 spans 15 amino acids. CDR3 in amino acids: CASSQAGALQNGYTF. The CDR3 DNA follows: TGCGCCAGCAGCCAGGCAGGGGCTCTTCAGAATGGCTACACCTTC.

The chain employs TRBV29-1 and TRBJ1-1; possibly TRBD1 for D (5 bases). The germline V and J ends were trimmed by 6 bases and 3 bases, with 14 bases remaining between them. The CDR3 totals 13 residues. The germline gives CDR1 SQVTM, CDR2 ANQGSEA. CDR3 sequence: CSVWTGGDTEAFF. The CDR3 DNA reads TGCAGCGTGTGGACCGGGGGGGACACTGAAGCTTTCTTT.

The chain carries TRBV5-1 and TRBJ2-3; 16 nucleotides agree with TRBD2. The CDR3 is made up of 17 amino acids. CDR1 is SGHRS, CDR2 YFSETQ, per germline. With 4 bases clipped from V and 3 bases from J, the junction kept 5 bases outside the gene matches. The CDR3 sequence: CASSGGTSGGATDTQYF. The DNA of the CDR3 is TGCGCCAGCAGCGGCGGGACTAGCGGGGGGGCTACAGATACGCAGTATTTT.

The rearrangement uses TRBV28 and TRBJ2-3; D remains unclear. Trimming took off 7 bases at V and 4 bases at J, with 15 bases between the two ends. Looked up from germline, CDR1 is MDHEN and CDR2 is SYDVKM. The length of the CDR3 is 14 residues. The DNA of the CDR3 is TGTGCCAGCATCAGAGGAATCAATCCAGATACGCAGTATTTT. It yields the protein CASIRGINPDTQYF.

V usage is TRBV27 and J usage is TRBJ2-5, with a tentative D call TRBD1 (6 bases). The CDR3 loop spans 14 amino acids. The V end was cut by 6 bases, the J end by 5 bases, with 16 bases between. Germline V gene sequence: CDR1 MNHEY, CDR2 SMNVEV (reference sequence). CDR3 bases: TGTGCCAGCAGGCCAGAACAGGGTTGGGAGACCCAGTACTTC. The encoded protein is CASRPEQGWETQYF.

This clone has a single count. The V gene is TRBV11-2, the J gene TRBJ2-1; D possibly corresponds to TRBD1 (7 bases). Germline CDR1 SGHAT, CDR2 FQNNGV. The CDR3 covers 14 residues. V was cut by 2 bases and J by 8 bases, with 13 bases left in between. The CDR3 loop reads CASSLNRGGYEQFF. CDR3 bases: TGTGCCAGCAGCTTAAACAGGGGAGGTTATGAGCAGTTCTTC. The whole variable domain, filled in from reference TRBV11-2 and TRBJ2-1, reads EAGVAQSPRYKIIEKRQSVAFWCNPISGHATLYWYQQILGQGPKLLIQFQNNGVVDDSQLPKDRFSAERLKGVDSTLKIQPAKLEDSAVYLCASSLNRGGYEQFFGPGTRLTVL.

This chain connects TRBV27 to TRBJ2-1, with D perhaps TRBD1 (6 bases). The CDR3 runs 14 residues. Trimming removed 0 bases at V and 9 bases at J, with 12 bases between. Germline CDR1 and CDR2: MNHEY and SMNVEV (reference sequence). DNA of the CDR3: TGTGCCAGCAGTTTATCCCTGGGGGCAGGTGAGCAGTTCTTC. It codes for CASSLSLGAGEQFF.